This T cell receptor (beta chain) was recorded in a study of blood T cell repertoires in COVID-19. In the original workflow: Counts of nucleated cells, estimated from reference gene primer amplification, were obtained. Assay: immunoSEQ multiplex PCR; the TCRdb copy retains only in-frame clones and omits some. V, J and clone size derive from that table, while D and trimming were established from the DNA sequence. The sample shows about 19,000 clones, around nine tenths of them seen only once. This CDR3 has 14 residues. Germline CDR1 reads MDHEN; CDR2 reads SYDVKM. Trimming left V 7 bases short and J 3 bases short, with 13 bases between.

The chain is built from TRBV28 and TRBJ1-5; possibly TRBD1 for D (5 bases). This clonotype was sampled from a human donor in a cohort sampled during active COVID-19. Specimen: peripheral blood. CDR3 residues: CASTEWGSNQPQHF. CDR3 coding DNA: TGTGCCAGCACAGAGTGGGGCTCCAATCAGCCCCAGCATTTT.